The 27 T cell receptor beta chains presented below share a single source sample, sequenced in a study of blood T cells in healthy people across ages. A second PCR of 7 to 11 cycles used a sample-barcoded 5' primer and a J-beta primer mix. Via MiXCR, TCRdb re-called the 5' RACE reads, giving one row per CDR3 protein. The table includes about 1.5 million distinct CDR3 sequences, 35% to 45% detected once. Source material: blood. The receptors were gathered from a woman aged 18-29 years in good health.

This clonotype came up a few times. This chain joins TRBV27 and TRBJ2-7; 14 bases align to TRBD2. The germline CDR1 and CDR2 sequences are MNHEY and SMNVEV (reference sequence). Trimming at V came to 4 bases and at J to 6 bases, leaving 5 bases not matched to a gene. The CDR3 spans 15 residues. DNA of the CDR3: TGTGCCAGCAGTTCAAGGACTAGCGGGAGGCGCGAGCAGTACTTC. This sequence encodes CASSSRTSGRREQYF.

The chain is built from TRBV20-1 and TRBJ2-1, with no clear D. The CDR3 extends over 12 amino acids. Trimming took off 4 bases at V and 4 bases at J, with 8 bases between the two ends. Germline CDR1 reads DFQATT; CDR2 reads SNEGSKA (reference sequence). CDR3: CSANPVYNEQFF. The CDR3 DNA reads as TGCAGTGCTAACCCCGTTTACAATGAGCAGTTCTTC.

The chain is built from TRBV7-9 and TRBJ2-7; D gene unclear. Per germline, CDR1 SEHNR and CDR2 FQNEAQ (reference sequence). Trimming shortened V by 4 bases and J by 0 bases, and 13 bases separated the two germline ends. This CDR3 spans 15 amino acids. The CDR3 loop reads CASSSAQISSYEQYF. CDR3 DNA sequence: TGTGCCAGCAGCTCCGCACAGATAAGCTCCTACGAGCAGTACTTC.

The J gene is TRBJ1-2, the V gene TRBV6-1; D is possibly TRBD1 (5 bases). CDR3 length equals 15 residues. V dropped 3 bases and J dropped 8 bases, with 19 bases sitting between them. Per the germline V gene, CDR1 is MNHNS and CDR2 is SASEGT. The chain's CDR3 is CASSEGSGRLEGYTF. The CDR3 DNA is TGTGCCAGCAGTGAGGGATCAGGGAGGTTGGAAGGCTACACCTTC.

The V gene is TRBV9, the J gene TRBJ2-7; D gene uncertain. CDR1 and CDR2 (germline): SGDLS, YYNGEE. The length of the CDR3 is 15 residues. V was shortened by 4 bases and J by 2 bases, with 16 bases between the two germline ends. Here the CDR3 reads CASSPLGIVTYEQYF. The DNA for the CDR3 is TGTGCCAGCAGCCCCCTAGGTATAGTCACCTACGAGCAGTACTTC.

The chain has TRBV27 and TRBJ2-4; tentatively, D is TRBD1 or TRBD2 (5 bases each). The DNA end is more similar to TRBJ2-7, so the J call may be wrong. The germline CDR1 and CDR2 sequences are MNHEY and SMNVEV (reference sequence). The CDR3 loop spans 12 amino acids. The CDR3 reads CASRGERGEQYF. The CDR3 DNA follows: TGTGCCAGCCGAGGAGAGAGGGGCGAGCAGTACTTC.

V is TRBV25-1 and J is TRBJ2-6, with no clear D. The V gene lost 4 bases and the J gene lost 0 bases, with 19 bases spanning the gap. This CDR3 spans 19 amino acids. Germline V gives CDR1 MGHDK, CDR2 SYGVNS. CDR3 residues: CASSATLGGIHSGANVLTF. Here the CDR3 DNA reads TGTGCCAGCAGTGCGACCTTGGGCGGTATTCACTCTGGGGCCAACGTCCTGACTTTC.

V usage is TRBV2 and J usage is TRBJ2-1, with 9 positions matching TRBD2. V gave up 2 bases and J gave up 7 bases; unmatched junction bases: 6. CDR1 and CDR2 from the germline V gene are SNHLY and FYNNEI. This CDR3 has 15 residues. The DNA for the CDR3 is TGTGCCAGCAGTGAACCCCTAGCGGGGCTAAATGAGCAGTTCTTC. Amino acids: CASSEPLAGLNEQFF.

This clonotype was seen a handful of times. The chain employs TRBV24-1 and TRBJ2-7; TRBD2 matches at 8 bases. V trimming: 7 bases; J trimming: 1 base; junction bases outside the gene matches: 2. The germline V gene has CDR1 KGHDR and CDR2 SFDVKD. CDR3 length: 13 residues. The CDR3: CATSQRESYEQYF. The CDR3 bases are TGTGCCACCAGCCAGCGGGAGTCCTACGAGCAGTACTTC.

This clonotype has a handful of counts. V is TRBV12-3 or TRBV12-4 and J is TRBJ1-1; D uncertain. V was shortened by 3 bases and J by 4 bases, with 9 bases between the two germline ends. The length of the CDR3 is 13 residues. The CDR3 sequence: CASSFLGSTEAFF. The CDR3 region has the DNA TGTGCCAGCAGTTTCTTAGGGTCCACTGAAGCTTTCTTT.

This clonotype has a handful of counts. V gene TRBV20-1 combines with J gene TRBJ2-5, with D perhaps matching TRBD2 (5 bases). Trimming took off 5 bases at V and 4 bases at J, with 17 bases between the two ends. Germline V gene data show CDR1 as DFQATT and CDR2 as SNEGSKA (reference sequence). There are 14 residues in the CDR3. CDR3 bases: TGCAGTGCTGCCCCCCAGTTGGGGAGAGAGACCCAGTACTTC. Protein: CSAAPQLGRETQYF.

This clonotype was picked up a small number of times. The V and J genes are TRBV7-2 and TRBJ2-5, with unresolved D. Germline V CDR1 and CDR2: SGHTA, FQGNSA. V lost 1 base and J lost 8, with 11 bases in between. The CDR3 has 13 amino acids. CDR3 sequence (DNA): TGTGCCAGCAGCTTAGGGACCGCTCCAACCCAGTACTTC. Translating it yields CASSLGTAPTQYF. Together with reference TRBV7-2 and TRBJ2-5, the CDR3 gives the full variable domain: GAGVSQSPSNKVTEKGKDVELRCDPISGHTALYWYRQSLGQGLEFLIYFQGNSAPDKSGLPSDRFSAERTGGSVSTLTIQRTQQEDSAVYLCASSLGTAPTQYFGPGTRLLVL.

V is TRBV20-1 and J is TRBJ1-1; D uncertain. V shed 1 base and J shed 3 bases, with 3 bases lying between them. There are 11 residues in the CDR3. Looked up from germline, CDR1 is DFQATT and CDR2 is SNEGSKA (reference sequence). CDR3: CSARGHTEAFF. CDR3 nucleotides: TGCAGTGCTAGAGGCCACACTGAAGCTTTCTTT.

This chain links TRBV4-3 with TRBJ2-1; the D gene is possibly TRBD2 (6 bases). Judging by the DNA end, TRBJ2-7 fits better; the J call may be wrong. Germline V gene data show CDR1 as LGHNA and CDR2 as YSLEER. CDR3 length: 15 amino acids. In DNA, the CDR3 is TGCGCCAGCAGCCAGCTGGTCGCGGACTACAATGAGCAGTACTTC. Amino acids: CASSQLVADYNEQYF.

This sequence joins TRBV10-3 and TRBJ2-7, with unresolved D. Germline V CDR1 and CDR2: ENHRY, SYGVKD. V gave up 0 bases and J gave up 6 bases, with 9 bases separating them. The CDR3 has 13 residues. The CDR3 sequence: CAISESAASEQYF. The CDR3 coding sequence is TGTGCCATCAGTGAGTCGGCGGCCAGCGAGCAGTACTTC.

This clonotype was seen at least ten times. The rearrangement links TRBV10-3 to TRBJ2-5, with D perhaps TRBD2 (6 bases). This CDR3 is built from 12 residues. The V end was cut by 8 bases, the J end by 6 bases, with 13 bases between. The germline V gene encodes CDR1 ENHRY and CDR2 SYGVKD. CDR3 coding DNA: TGTGCCATCGGGGGTAGCGGACAGACCCAGTACTTC. Translation gives CAIGGSGQTQYF.

This clonotype has just one count. This chain joins TRBV6-2 or TRBV6-3 and TRBJ2-4; 14 nucleotides align to TRBD2. TRBJ2-7 matches the DNA end more closely, so the J call is doubtful. The CDR3 spans 15 residues. Germline V CDR1 and CDR2: MNHEY, SVGEGT. CDR3 protein: CASSEGLAGVGEQYF. The CDR3 coding sequence is TGTGCCAGCAGCGAGGGACTAGCGGGAGTTGGCGAGCAGTACTTC.

This clonotype has more than one count but fewer than ten. The gene calls are TRBV20-1 and TRBJ2-3; no definite D call. The CDR3 runs 13 residues. Germline assignment: CDR1 DFQATT and CDR2 SNEGSKA (reference sequence). CDR3 region: CSSYQSSTDTQYF. CDR3 DNA: TGCAGCTCGTACCAGTCCAGCACAGATACGCAGTATTTT.

The chain links TRBV5-1 to TRBJ2-2; 12 positions agree with TRBD1. Germline CDR1 reads SGHRS; CDR2 reads YFSETQ. The CDR3 runs to 19 residues. V shed 5 bases and J 3 bases; nucleotides not matched to a gene: 14. The CDR3 DNA reads as TGCGCCAGCAGGTTCGTGCCGGGACAGGGGGCAACGGACACCGGGGAGCTGTTTTTT. Translated, it gives CASRFVPGQGATDTGELFF.

This clonotype occurred a few times. The chain joins TRBV4-3 to TRBJ1-2; 9 bases are a match to TRBD1. V dropped 4 bases and J dropped 2; count of bases not matched to a gene: 5. The CDR3 covers 15 residues. Germline-derived CDR1 and CDR2 are LGHNA and YSLEER. The CDR3 is CASSRTGTGNYGYTF. DNA for the CDR3: TGCGCCAGCAGCCGAACCGGGACAGGGAACTATGGCTACACCTTC.

This clonotype appeared many times. The V and J genes are TRBV29-1 and TRBJ2-1, with D uncertain. Deletions cut 5 bases from V and 10 bases from J, with 9 bases between. The CDR3 consists of 10 residues. Germline CDR1 and CDR2: SQVTM and ANQGSEA. The CDR3 region is CSVMDVEQFF. The CDR3 region has the DNA TGCAGCGTTATGGATGTGGAGCAGTTCTTC.

In its sample, this clonotype was seen a few times. This sequence joins TRBV7-2 and TRBJ1-3; possible D gene TRBD1, 5 bases. V lost 1 base, J lost 0 bases, and 13 bases lay in between. From germline, CDR1 is SGHTA and CDR2 FQGNSA. The CDR3 contains 17 residues. The CDR3 loop reads CASSLVRGASSGNTIYF. The CDR3 DNA is TGTGCCAGCAGCTTAGTACGGGGCGCCTCCTCTGGAAACACCATATATTTT.

As concerns this clonotype: An end of the junction does not agree with germline; a read error may underlie this. This chain links TRBV10-3 with TRBJ2-1; 9 nucleotides match TRBD2. The CDR3 loop spans 15 amino acids. Germline CDR1 reads ENHRY; CDR2 reads SYGVKD. The CDR3 loop is CASQREDNSYNERYF. The CDR3 nucleotides read TGTGCCAGTCAGCGGGAGGACAACTCCTACAATGAGCGGTACTTC.

The genes are TRBV18 and TRBJ2-7, with TRBD1 matching over 7 bases. From germline, CDR1 is KGHSH and CDR2 LQKENI. This CDR3 is built from 14 residues. The V segment lost 3 bases and the J segment 10 bases; nucleotides outside the gene matches: 12. The CDR3 sequence is CASSPDRSQVDQYF. The CDR3 DNA reads TGTGCCAGCTCACCGGACAGGAGTCAAGTCGACCAGTACTTC. Supplemented by reference TRBV18 and TRBJ2-7, the full variable domain reads NAGVMQNPRHLVRRRGQEARLRCSPMKGHSHVYWYRQLPEEGLKFMVYLQKENIIDESGMPKERFSAEFPKEGPSILRIQQVVRGDSAAYFCASSPDRSQVDQYFGPGTRLTVT.

The chain recombines TRBV27 with TRBJ1-5; D gene unclear. Germline CDR1 reads MNHEY; CDR2 reads SMNVEV (reference sequence). With 6 bases removed from V and 1 base from J, the gap between germline ends came to 13 bases. This CDR3 contains 15 residues. CDR3 protein: CASSPMPWSNQPQHF. CDR3 DNA sequence: TGTGCCAGCAGCCCGATGCCCTGGAGCAATCAGCCCCAGCATTTT.

This clonotype was seen only a few times. The J gene is TRBJ2-1, the V gene TRBV25-1; 12 positions match TRBD2. The CDR3 runs 21 residues. Losses at the gene ends were 6 bases for V and 2 bases for J; bases not matched to a gene: 20. From germline, CDR1 is MGHDK and CDR2 SYGVNS. The CDR3 here is CASSQRKGLAGGKGAYNEQFF. The CDR3, as DNA: TGTGCCAGCAGCCAAAGGAAGGGGCTAGCGGGAGGGAAAGGGGCCTACAATGAGCAGTTCTTC.

This clonotype was counted between two and nine times. This chain joins TRBV12-3 or TRBV12-4 and TRBJ1-1; D gene ambiguous. This CDR3 spans 12 amino acids. V was cut by 5 bases and J by 10 bases, with 14 bases left in between. The CDR3, as DNA: TGTGCCAGCAGTGGCCGCCTCTGGGGAGCTTTCTTT. Amino acid sequence: CASSGRLWGAFF.